This T cell receptor beta chain was recovered during a study of shared clonotypes between healthy human individuals. Across the study: Researchers drew samples from a couple of women and three men aged 18 to 49. Study-wide results and limits: All-four-donor shared clonotypes had higher generation probabilities than non-shared clonotypes did.

There are 18 residues in the CDR3. Germline assignment: CDR1 SQVTM and CDR2 ANQGSEA. Unmatched junction bases numbered 16, after V lost 7 bases and J lost 6 bases. Profiled with immunoSEQ multiplex PCR; TCRdb holds only in-frame clones, not every one. The sample includes approximately 710,000 clones, around 91% seen only once; the top ten take about 33%. With regard to this clone: As yet, its antigen is unknown.

To make CD8 memory, CD45RO+ cells were put together with CCR7-negative CD45RA+ TemRA cells. The clonotype originates from a man between 18 and 29 years old in good health. Some clones in this sample may be carry-over from other donors' samples. The rearrangement links TRBV29-1 to TRBJ2-2; the match to TRBD2 covers 14 bases. The sample comprised memory CD8+ T cells from PBMCs. Subset described: CD45RO+ cells pooled with CCR7-negative TemRA cells. The CDR3 bases are TGCAGCGCTGCATCCCGAGGGACTAGCGGGAGAGTCGCCGGGGAGCTGTTTTTT. Encoded protein: CSAASRGTSGRVAGELFF.